The clone carrying this TCR beta chain has a single count. Assay: immunoSEQ multiplex PCR; the TCRdb copy retains only in-frame clones and omits some. Of around 110,000 clones listed, around 89% are singletons. This sample is drawn from a study of PD-L1 blockade in urothelial cancer. About the study: Median T cell yield from blood was over 130,000.

As to time point: peripheral blood 6 weeks after treatment start. This TCR came from a man between 60 and 70 years old with urothelial cancer. The sample consisted of PBMCs, taken around atezolizumab (anti-PD-L1) treatment.

CDR3 protein: CASSLDSVRDQPQHF. Written as DNA, the CDR3 is TGTGCCAGCAGCTTAGATTCAGTCCGGGATCAGCCCCAGCATTTT. The chain couples TRBV7-8 to TRBJ1-5; D is unclear. V dropped 1 base and J dropped 5 bases, with 12 bases sitting between them. This CDR3 comprises 15 residues. Germline loops: CDR1 SGHVS, CDR2 FQNEAQ.